The 2 T cell receptor beta chains below were found in one sample sequenced in a study of T cells in Graves' hyperthyroidism and ophthalmopathy. Regions amplified from RNA transcripts were the TCR beta CDR3 regions. TCR CDR3 underwent first-round RT-PCR with the HTBI primer set. TCRdb re-called the multiplex PCR reads with MiXCR, one entry per CDR3 protein. The repertoire includes some 600,000 distinct CDR3 sequences, more than 45% of them detected once, and 8.2% sits in the top ten. The source material was peripheral blood or thyroid tissue (not recorded which). Every receptor here comes from a woman between 18 and 30 years old with Graves' hyperthyroidism.

This clonotype showed up just a few times. This chain joins TRBV20-1 and TRBJ1-2; D gene uncertain. The CDR3 totals 14 residues. Germline V lookup: CDR1 DFQATT, CDR2 SNEGSKA (reference sequence). V dropped 1 base and J dropped 5 bases, with 14 bases sitting between them. The CDR3 loop is CSARAPFLAYGYTF. The CDR3 nucleotides are TGCAGTGCTAGAGCCCCCTTCCTAGCGTATGGCTACACCTTC.

The chain is built from TRBV29-1 and TRBJ1-2, with TRBD1 matching 8 bases. Germline V gives CDR1 SQVTM, CDR2 ANQGSEA. The CDR3 runs to 13 residues. After removal of 6 bases from V and 6 bases from J, the junction contained 9 bases not matched to a gene. The CDR3 DNA is TGCAGCGTGGGATACCAGGGGGCGGATGGCTACACCTTC. Amino acids: CSVGYQGADGYTF.